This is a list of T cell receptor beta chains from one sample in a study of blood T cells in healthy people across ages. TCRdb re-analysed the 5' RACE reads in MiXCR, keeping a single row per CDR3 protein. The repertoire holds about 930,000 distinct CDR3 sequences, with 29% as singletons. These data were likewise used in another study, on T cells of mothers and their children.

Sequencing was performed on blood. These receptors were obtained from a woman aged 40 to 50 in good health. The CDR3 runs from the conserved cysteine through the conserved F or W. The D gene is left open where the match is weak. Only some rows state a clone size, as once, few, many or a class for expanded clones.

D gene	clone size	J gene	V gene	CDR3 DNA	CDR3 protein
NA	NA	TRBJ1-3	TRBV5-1	TGCGCCAGCAGCCCCTCGGGGGATCCTGGAAACACCATATATTTT	CASSPSGDPGNTIYF
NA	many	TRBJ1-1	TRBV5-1	TGTGCCAGCAGTTTAGGAGGGACTACTGAAGCTTTCTTT	CASSLGGTTEAFF
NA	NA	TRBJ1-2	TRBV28	TGTGCCAGCAGCCAACAGAAGAACTATGGCTACACCTTC	CASSQQKNYGYTF
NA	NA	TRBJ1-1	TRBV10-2	TGCGCCAGCAGTCATACAGAGAACACTGAAGCTTTCTTT	CASSHTENTEAFF
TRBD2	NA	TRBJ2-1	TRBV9	TGTGCCAGCAGCGCTGAGGTGGGACTAGCACGCGATGGGCAGTTCTTC	CASSAEVGLARDGQFF
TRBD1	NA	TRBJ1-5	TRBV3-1	TGTGCCAGCAGCCACGGGACAGGGAGGCAGCCCCAGCATTTT	CASSHGTGRQPQHF
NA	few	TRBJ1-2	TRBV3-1	TGTGCCAGCAGCCCAACCCGACAGTCCGGGAGGAGCTACACCTTC	CASSPTRQSGRSYTF
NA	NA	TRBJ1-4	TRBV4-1	TGCGCCAGCAGCCAAGCACGCGGGGACTCTAATGAAAAACTGTTTTTT	CASSQARGDSNEKLFF
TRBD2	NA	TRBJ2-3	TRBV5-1	TGCGCCAGCAGCTTCGGACTAGCGGGGGGCACAGATACGCAGTATTTT	CASSFGLAGGTDTQYF
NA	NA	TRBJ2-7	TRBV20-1	TGCAGTGCTCCCACCCGCGGACACACCTACGAGCAGTACTTC	CSAPTRGHTYEQYF
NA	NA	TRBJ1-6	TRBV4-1	TGCGCCAGCAGCCAGGGATCCCAGGGTAGGCTGGATTCACCCCTCCACTTT	CASSQGSQGRLDSPLHF
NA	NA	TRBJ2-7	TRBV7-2	TGTGCCAGCAGCCCCGGACAGCTCCCCTACGAGCAGTACTTC	CASSPGQLPYEQYF
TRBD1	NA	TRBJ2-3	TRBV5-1	TGCGCCAGCAGCCCCCGACAGGGGCCCACAGATACGCAGTATTTT	CASSPRQGPTDTQYF
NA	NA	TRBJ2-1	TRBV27	TGTGCCTGCAGTTTATCGAACCCCCTTTACAATGAGCAGTTCTTC	CACSLSNPLYNEQFF
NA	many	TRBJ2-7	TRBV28	TGTGCCAGCAGGCGGGACAATTCCTACGAGCAGTACTTC	CASRRDNSYEQYF
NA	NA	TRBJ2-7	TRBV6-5	TGTGCCAGCGGGCCGATGGGCAGGCAGGACGAGCAGTACTTC	CASGPMGRQDEQYF
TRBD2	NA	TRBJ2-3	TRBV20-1	TGCAGTGCTAGAGAGTACGGGGGGTCCAACACAGATACGCAGTATTTT	CSAREYGGSNTDTQYF
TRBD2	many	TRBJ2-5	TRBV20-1	TGCAGTGCTCGGCCTGGACTAGCGGCCCAAGAGACCCAGTACTTC	CSARPGLAAQETQYF
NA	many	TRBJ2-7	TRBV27	TGTGCCAGCAGTTTACGAGCTGAAGCGTCCTACGAGCAGTACTTC	CASSLRAEASYEQYF
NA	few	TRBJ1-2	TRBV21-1	TGTGCCAGCAGCAAAGCCTTCCCAGGGGGTCCGGGCTACACCTTC	CASSKAFPGGPGYTF
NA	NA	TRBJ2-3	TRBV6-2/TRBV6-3	TGTGCCAGCAGTCCGAAGAATGGGCGGGGAAGCACAGATACGCAGTATTTT	CASSPKNGRGSTDTQYF
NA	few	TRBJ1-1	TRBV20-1	TGCAGTGCTCGGAAGGTCCCCGAAGCTTTCTTT	CSARKVPEAFF
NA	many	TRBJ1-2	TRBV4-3	TGCGCCAGCAGCCAAGATGGGCAGGGCGGTCCGTTTGGCTACACCTTC	CASSQDGQGGPFGYTF
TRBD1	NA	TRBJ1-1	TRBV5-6	TGTGCCAGCAGCTTCATCCCTGGGACAGTGAACACTGAAGCTTTCTTT	CASSFIPGTVNTEAFF
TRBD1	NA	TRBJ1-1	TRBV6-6	TGTGCCAGCACCGCTCCGGAGGGGGCGAAGTCTTTCTTT	CASTAPEGAKSFF
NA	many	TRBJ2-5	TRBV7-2	TGTGCCAGCAGCTTATCGGGGGTCAAAGAGACCCAGTACTTC	CASSLSGVKETQYF
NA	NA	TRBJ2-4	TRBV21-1	TGTGCCAGCAGCAAAGGGGGCGACGTCAAAGGAAACATTCAGTACTTC	CASSKGGDVKGNIQYF